These T cell receptor beta chains were read from a single sample in a study of PD-L1 blockade in urothelial cancer. Generated by immunoSEQ multiplex PCR, the TCRdb table keeps only in-frame clones and is missing some. The sample holds roughly 62,000 clones, about 80% seen once. Specimen: PBMCs, collected around atezolizumab (anti-PD-L1) treatment. These receptors originate from a man in his 70s with urothelial cancer. The CDR3 runs from the conserved cysteine through the conserved F or W. Each record gives: J gene, clone size, V gene, D gene, CDR3 DNA, CDR3 protein. A D gene is named only where the DNA matches it firmly. A clone size is listed for some rows: how often the clone was seen (once, few, many), or a class if it is expanded.

j_gene: TRBJ2-3; abundance: NA; v_gene: TRBV5-6; d_gene: NA; CDR3nt: TGTGCCAGCAGCTTGATGGCGGGCGGGGATACGCAGTATTTT; CDR3aa: CASSLMAGGDTQYF
j_gene: TRBJ2-1; abundance: few; v_gene: TRBV5-1; d_gene: TRBD2; CDR3nt: TGCGCCAGCAGCTTGGTATCTCTAGCGGAACACAATGAGCAGTTCTTC; CDR3aa: CASSLVSLAEHNEQFF
j_gene: TRBJ1-1; abundance: NA; v_gene: TRBV19; d_gene: NA; CDR3nt: TGTGCCAGTAGTATACGTCCAGGGTTGAACACTGAAGCTTTCTTT; CDR3aa: CASSIRPGLNTEAFF
j_gene: TRBJ1-1; abundance: NA; v_gene: TRBV2; d_gene: NA; CDR3nt: TGTGCCAGCAGTAACAGCCGGAACACTGAAGCTTTCTTT; CDR3aa: CASSNSRNTEAFF
j_gene: TRBJ1-1; abundance: NA; v_gene: TRBV5-1; d_gene: NA; CDR3nt: TGCGCCAGCAGCCCGGACGGGGTACGATACACTGAAGCTTTCTTT; CDR3aa: CASSPDGVRYTEAFF
j_gene: TRBJ1-2; abundance: NA; v_gene: TRBV4-1; d_gene: TRBD1; CDR3nt: TGCGCCAGCACCCTAGCGACCGGGACAGGGTTTTCCAGTATCTATGGCTACACCTTC; CDR3aa: CASTLATGTGFSSIYGYTF
j_gene: TRBJ2-5; abundance: NA; v_gene: TRBV10-1; d_gene: TRBD2; CDR3nt: TGCGCCAGCAGTGAGTCGACTAGCGGGAGTACCGAGACCCAGTACTTC; CDR3aa: CASSESTSGSTETQYF
j_gene: TRBJ2-2; abundance: once; v_gene: TRBV10-3; d_gene: TRBD2; CDR3nt: TGTGCCATCAGTGCTACTAGCGGGAGTGGAGGCGGGGAGCTGTTTTTT; CDR3aa: CAISATSGSGGGELFF
j_gene: TRBJ2-7; abundance: NA; v_gene: TRBV5-4; d_gene: TRBD2; CDR3nt: TGTGCCAGCAGCCGGGGACTAGCGGGAGGTACCTACGTAAAGCAGTACTTC; CDR3aa: CASSRGLAGGTYVKQYF
j_gene: TRBJ2-5; abundance: NA; v_gene: TRBV7-3; d_gene: TRBD1; CDR3nt: TGTGCCAGCAGCCTTGGACAGGGTAGGGAGGAGACCCAGTACTTC; CDR3aa: CASSLGQGREETQYF
j_gene: TRBJ2-7; abundance: NA; v_gene: TRBV20-1; d_gene: NA; CDR3nt: TGCAGTGCTAGCGGGAGTCGGGAGCAGTACTTC; CDR3aa: CSASGSREQYF
j_gene: TRBJ2-3; abundance: once; v_gene: TRBV7-2; d_gene: NA; CDR3nt: TGTGCCAGCAGCCCACCGGTTCAAACAGATACGCAGTATTTT; CDR3aa: CASSPPVQTDTQYF
j_gene: TRBJ2-1; abundance: NA; v_gene: TRBV5-1; d_gene: TRBD2; CDR3nt: TGCGCCAGCAGCGTGACTAGCGGGATCAGCGCCTACAATGAGCAGTTCTTC; CDR3aa: CASSVTSGISAYNEQFF
j_gene: TRBJ1-4; abundance: few; v_gene: TRBV19; d_gene: TRBD1; CDR3nt: TGTGCCAGCAAACACAGGGGCTATAATGAAAAACTGTTTTTT; CDR3aa: CASKHRGYNEKLFF
j_gene: TRBJ2-7; abundance: NA; v_gene: TRBV4-1; d_gene: TRBD1; CDR3nt: TGCGCCAGCAGCCAAGGTATTAGGACAGGGGATTTCTCCTACGAGCAGTACTTC; CDR3aa: CASSQGIRTGDFSYEQYF
j_gene: TRBJ2-3; abundance: NA; v_gene: TRBV5-1; d_gene: NA; CDR3nt: TGCGCCAGCAGCTTGGGAGTATATTCTAGCACAGATACGCAGTATTTT; CDR3aa: CASSLGVYSSTDTQYF
j_gene: TRBJ1-2; abundance: NA; v_gene: TRBV27; d_gene: TRBD1; CDR3nt: TGTGCCAGCACCCAGACAGGGACTTCTGGCTACACCTTC; CDR3aa: CASTQTGTSGYTF
j_gene: TRBJ1-3; abundance: NA; v_gene: TRBV19; d_gene: NA; CDR3nt: TGTGCCAGTAGTATAGGAGCGGGACCTGGAAACACCATATATTTT; CDR3aa: CASSIGAGPGNTIYF
j_gene: TRBJ2-7; abundance: NA; v_gene: TRBV6-5; d_gene: NA; CDR3nt: TGTGCCAGCACCCAACAGGGTACCTACGAGCAGTACTTC; CDR3aa: CASTQQGTYEQYF
j_gene: TRBJ2-4; abundance: NA; v_gene: TRBV5-1; d_gene: TRBD2; CDR3nt: TGCGCCAGCAGCTTGGGTTTTAGCGGGAGGGCCTCAAACATTCAGTACTTC; CDR3aa: CASSLGFSGRASNIQYF
j_gene: TRBJ2-1; abundance: NA; v_gene: TRBV7-3; d_gene: TRBD2; CDR3nt: TGTGCCAGCAGCTTAAACGGGAGGGCCAATAGTGATGAGCAGTTCTTC; CDR3aa: CASSLNGRANSDEQFF
j_gene: TRBJ2-3; abundance: NA; v_gene: TRBV7-2; d_gene: TRBD2; CDR3nt: TGTGCCAGCAGCTTATCCGGGACTAGCGGTTCTAGCACAGATACGCAGTATTTT; CDR3aa: CASSLSGTSGSSTDTQYF
j_gene: TRBJ2-2; abundance: NA; v_gene: TRBV27; d_gene: TRBD1; CDR3nt: TGTGCCAGCAGTCCAGGGGGCTGGAACACCGGGGAGCTGTTTTTT; CDR3aa: CASSPGGWNTGELFF
j_gene: TRBJ2-2; abundance: NA; v_gene: TRBV2; d_gene: TRBD2; CDR3nt: TGTGCCAGCAGTGATTCGGGGGCTAGCGGGAGACCCGGGGAGCTGTTTTTT; CDR3aa: CASSDSGASGRPGELFF
j_gene: TRBJ2-3; abundance: NA; v_gene: TRBV4-1; d_gene: NA; CDR3nt: TGCGCCAGCAGCCGCGGACAGAACACAGATACGCAGTATTTT; CDR3aa: CASSRGQNTDTQYF
j_gene: TRBJ1-2; abundance: few; v_gene: TRBV10-2; d_gene: TRBD1; CDR3nt: TGCGCCAGCGGAACAGGGGTGATCTATGGCTACACCTTC; CDR3aa: CASGTGVIYGYTF
j_gene: TRBJ1-1; abundance: NA; v_gene: TRBV9; d_gene: NA; CDR3nt: TGTGCCAGCAGCGTAGATTGGGCGGGGCGGAGCACTGAAGCTTTCTTT; CDR3aa: CASSVDWAGRSTEAFF
j_gene: TRBJ2-7; abundance: NA; v_gene: TRBV19; d_gene: TRBD1; CDR3nt: TGTGCCAGTAGTCAGACAGGGGGCATCTACGAGCAGTACTTC; CDR3aa: CASSQTGGIYEQYF
j_gene: TRBJ2-5; abundance: NA; v_gene: TRBV19; d_gene: TRBD2; CDR3nt: TGTGCCAGTAGTATCCGACTAGCGGGAGAACGAGAGACCCAGTACTTC; CDR3aa: CASSIRLAGERETQYF
j_gene: TRBJ1-4; abundance: NA; v_gene: TRBV29-1; d_gene: TRBD1; CDR3nt: TGCAGCGTTGAGGGACAGGGGAGCGAAAAACTGTTTTTT; CDR3aa: CSVEGQGSEKLFF
j_gene: TRBJ2-7; abundance: few; v_gene: TRBV5-4; d_gene: NA; CDR3nt: TGTGCCAGCAGCTTGGATATGGGGGGCTACGAGCAGTACTTC; CDR3aa: CASSLDMGGYEQYF
j_gene: TRBJ1-4; abundance: NA; v_gene: TRBV30; d_gene: NA; CDR3nt: TGTGCCTGGAGCCAGGGGATAGCTAATGAAAAACTGTTTTTT; CDR3aa: CAWSQGIANEKLFF
j_gene: TRBJ2-3; abundance: NA; v_gene: TRBV29-1; d_gene: NA; CDR3nt: TGCAGCGTTGAAGGACTAGACGGAGATACGCAGTATTTT; CDR3aa: CSVEGLDGDTQYF
j_gene: TRBJ1-2; abundance: few; v_gene: TRBV19; d_gene: TRBD1; CDR3nt: TGTGCCAGTAGCCGGACAGGCAACTATGGCTACACCTTC; CDR3aa: CASSRTGNYGYTF
j_gene: TRBJ1-1; abundance: NA; v_gene: TRBV2; d_gene: NA; CDR3nt: TGTGCCAGCAGAACCGGGGGAACTGAAGCTTTCTTT; CDR3aa: CASRTGGTEAFF
j_gene: TRBJ2-3; abundance: NA; v_gene: TRBV7-9; d_gene: TRBD2; CDR3nt: TGTGCCAGCAGCTCACCTCTAGCGGGAGTGGATACGCAGTATTTT; CDR3aa: CASSSPLAGVDTQYF
j_gene: TRBJ2-3; abundance: NA; v_gene: TRBV7-3; d_gene: TRBD2; CDR3nt: TGTGCCAGCAGTTCCGGGAGGGGTGAAGATACGCAGTATTTT; CDR3aa: CASSSGRGEDTQYF
j_gene: TRBJ2-7; abundance: few; v_gene: TRBV4-2; d_gene: TRBD2; CDR3nt: TGTGCCAGCAGCCAAGCGGCTAGCGGGGCCCCCTACGAGCAGTACTTC; CDR3aa: CASSQAASGAPYEQYF
j_gene: TRBJ2-2; abundance: NA; v_gene: TRBV9; d_gene: NA; CDR3nt: TGTGCCAGCAGCGTATCGCGAATAGGGCGGGAGAACACCGGGGAGCTGTTTTTT; CDR3aa: CASSVSRIGRENTGELFF
j_gene: TRBJ2-7; abundance: NA; v_gene: TRBV14; d_gene: TRBD1; CDR3nt: TGTGCCTGGGACAGGGACCTACCTTCACACTACGAGCAGTACTTC; CDR3aa: CAWDRDLPSHYEQYF
j_gene: TRBJ2-7; abundance: NA; v_gene: TRBV5-6; d_gene: TRBD2; CDR3nt: TGTGCCAGCAGCTTGGCGGGAGGGAGCTACGAGCAGTACTTC; CDR3aa: CASSLAGGSYEQYF
j_gene: TRBJ2-5; abundance: NA; v_gene: TRBV5-6; d_gene: NA; CDR3nt: TGTGCCAGCAGCTTTTCGCGGGGATGGTTGGAGACCCAGTACTTC; CDR3aa: CASSFSRGWLETQYF